Listed below are T cell receptor beta chains from one sample, sequenced in a study of beta chain features in type 1 diabetes. Only in-frame clones appear in the TCRdb table, and some are missing; sequencing was by immunoSEQ multiplex PCR. The sample consists of some 350,000 clones, 9.6% of them appearing once. Sequencing was done on a sample of central memory CD4+ T cells from blood. The receptors were sampled from a young man with type 1 diabetes. CDR3s leave out the opening cysteine and the closing phenylalanine or tryptophan.

J gene	V gene	CDR3 protein
TRBJ1-1	TRBV5-1	ASRGTDSVLAF
TRBJ2-7	TRBV5-4	ASSLGGQGAIEQY
TRBJ1-4	TRBV2	ASSGGTGGFGNEKLF
TRBJ2-2	TRBV30	AWKGGPNTGELF
TRBJ2-1	TRBV11-1	ASSLDGHAVQF
TRBJ1-1	TRBV6-6	ASSYSGREEAF
TRBJ2-5	TRBV5-1	ASSFGVGETQY
TRBJ2-1	TRBV9	ASSHGTAYNEQF
TRBJ1-2	TRBV2	ASSSVSNYGYT
TRBJ2-1	TRBV18	ASSPRADYEQF
TRBJ2-6	TRBV5-1	ASSPEGGATGANVLT
TRBJ2-6	TRBV6-1	ASSAQDGSGANVLT
TRBJ2-2	TRBV6-6	ASSRLDSYTGELF